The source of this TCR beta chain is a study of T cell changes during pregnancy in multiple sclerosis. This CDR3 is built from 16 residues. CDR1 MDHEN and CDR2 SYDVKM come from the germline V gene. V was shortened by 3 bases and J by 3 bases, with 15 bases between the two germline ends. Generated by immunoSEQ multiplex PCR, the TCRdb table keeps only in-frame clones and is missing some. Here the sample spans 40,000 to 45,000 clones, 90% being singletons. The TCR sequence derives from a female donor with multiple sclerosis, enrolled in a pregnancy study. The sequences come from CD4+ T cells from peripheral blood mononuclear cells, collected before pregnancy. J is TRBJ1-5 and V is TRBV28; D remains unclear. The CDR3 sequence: CASSLVEFPHNQPQHF. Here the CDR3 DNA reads TGTGCCAGCAGTTTGGTGGAGTTCCCCCACAATCAGCCCCAGCATTTT.